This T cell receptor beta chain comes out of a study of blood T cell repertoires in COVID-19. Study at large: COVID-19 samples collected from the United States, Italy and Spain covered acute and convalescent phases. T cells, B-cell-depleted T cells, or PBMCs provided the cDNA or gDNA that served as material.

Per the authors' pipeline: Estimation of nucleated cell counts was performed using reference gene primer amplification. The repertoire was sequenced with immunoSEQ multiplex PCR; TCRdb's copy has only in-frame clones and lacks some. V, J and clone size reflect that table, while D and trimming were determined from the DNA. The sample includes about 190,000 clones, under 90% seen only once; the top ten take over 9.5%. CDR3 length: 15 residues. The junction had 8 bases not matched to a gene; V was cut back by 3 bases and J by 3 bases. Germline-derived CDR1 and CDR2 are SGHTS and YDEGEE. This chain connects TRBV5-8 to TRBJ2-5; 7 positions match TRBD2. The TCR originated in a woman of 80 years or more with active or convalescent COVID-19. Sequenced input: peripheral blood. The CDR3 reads CASSSQGRAEETQYF. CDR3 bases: TGTGCCAGCAGCTCCCAAGGGAGGGCCGAAGAGACCCAGTACTTC.